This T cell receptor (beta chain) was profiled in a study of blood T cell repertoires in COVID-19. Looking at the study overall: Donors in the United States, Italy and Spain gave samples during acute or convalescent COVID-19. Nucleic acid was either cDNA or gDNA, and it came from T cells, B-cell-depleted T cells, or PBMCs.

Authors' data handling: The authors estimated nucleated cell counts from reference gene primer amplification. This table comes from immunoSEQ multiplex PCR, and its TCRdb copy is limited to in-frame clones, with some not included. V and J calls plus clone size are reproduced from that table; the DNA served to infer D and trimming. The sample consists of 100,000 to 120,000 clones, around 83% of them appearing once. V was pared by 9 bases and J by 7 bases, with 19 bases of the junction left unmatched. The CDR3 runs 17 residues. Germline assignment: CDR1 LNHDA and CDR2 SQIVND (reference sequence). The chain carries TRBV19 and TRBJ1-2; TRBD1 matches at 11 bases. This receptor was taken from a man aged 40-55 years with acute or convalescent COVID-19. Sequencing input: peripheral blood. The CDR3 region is CARKRLDTGTGGGGYTF. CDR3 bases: TGTGCCAGGAAAAGATTAGACACCGGGACAGGGGGTGGTGGCTACACCTTC.